The sequence of this T cell receptor (beta chain) was determined in a study of T cell changes during pregnancy in multiple sclerosis. Here immunoSEQ multiplex PCR was the method, and the copy in TCRdb shows in-frame clones only, minus some. The sample lists roughly 120,000 clones; approximately 95% were seen once. On this clone: Other DNA sequences in the same sample also yield this CDR3.

The CDR3 totals 14 residues. After removal of 0 bases from V and 2 bases from J, the junction contained 2 bases not matched to a gene. Germline-derived CDR1 and CDR2 are SGHRS and YFSETQ. The sequences come from peripheral blood, collected before pregnancy. This TCR came from a female donor with multiple sclerosis, enrolled in a pregnancy study. The chain carries TRBV5-1 and TRBJ2-7, with 7 nucleotides matching TRBD1. The CDR3 nucleotides are TGCGCCAGCAGCTTGGGACAGGGAGCCTACGAGCAGTACTTC. Translated, it gives CASSLGQGAYEQYF.